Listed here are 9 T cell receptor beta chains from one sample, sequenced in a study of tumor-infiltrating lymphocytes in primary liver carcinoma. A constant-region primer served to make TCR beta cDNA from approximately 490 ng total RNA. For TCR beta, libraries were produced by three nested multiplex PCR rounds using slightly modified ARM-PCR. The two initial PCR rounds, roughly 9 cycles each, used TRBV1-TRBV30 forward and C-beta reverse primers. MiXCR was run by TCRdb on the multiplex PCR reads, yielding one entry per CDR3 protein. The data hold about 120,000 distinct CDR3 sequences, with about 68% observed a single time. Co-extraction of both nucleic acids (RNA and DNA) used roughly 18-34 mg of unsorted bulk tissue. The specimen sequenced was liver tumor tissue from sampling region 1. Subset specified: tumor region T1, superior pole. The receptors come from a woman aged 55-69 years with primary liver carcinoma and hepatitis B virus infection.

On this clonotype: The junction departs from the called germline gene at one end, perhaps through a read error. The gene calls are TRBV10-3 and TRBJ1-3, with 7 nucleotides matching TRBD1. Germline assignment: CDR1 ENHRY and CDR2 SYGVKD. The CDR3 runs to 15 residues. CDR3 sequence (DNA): TGTGTCATCTCCCGGGACAGAGGATTGGGGAACACCATATATTTT. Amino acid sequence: CVISRDRGLGNTIYF.

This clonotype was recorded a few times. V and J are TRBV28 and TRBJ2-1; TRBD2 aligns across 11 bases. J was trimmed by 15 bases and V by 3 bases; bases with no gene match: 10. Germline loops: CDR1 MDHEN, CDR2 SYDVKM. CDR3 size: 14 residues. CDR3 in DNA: TGTGCCAGCAGTTTTTCAGCGGCGCTAGCGGGAGGGTTCTTC. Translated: CASSFSAALAGGFF.

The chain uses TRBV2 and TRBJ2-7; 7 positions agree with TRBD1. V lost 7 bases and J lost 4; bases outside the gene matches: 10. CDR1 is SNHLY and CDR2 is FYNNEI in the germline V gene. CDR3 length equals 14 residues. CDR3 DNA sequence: TGTGCCAGCACTCTCAGGACAGGCGAATACGAGCAGTACTTC. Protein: CASTLRTGEYEQYF.

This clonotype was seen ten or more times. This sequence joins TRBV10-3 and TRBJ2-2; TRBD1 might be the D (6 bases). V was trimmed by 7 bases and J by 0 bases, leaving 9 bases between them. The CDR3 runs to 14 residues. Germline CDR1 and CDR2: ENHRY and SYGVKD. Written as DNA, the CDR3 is TGTGCCATCACGGGACACGCGAACACCGGGGAGCTGTTTTTT. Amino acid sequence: CAITGHANTGELFF.

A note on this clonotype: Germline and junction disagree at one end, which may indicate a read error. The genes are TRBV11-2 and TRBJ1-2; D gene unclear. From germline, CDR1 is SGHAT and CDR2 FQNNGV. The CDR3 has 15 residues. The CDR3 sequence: CVSSLEAGANYGYTF. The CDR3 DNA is TGTGTCAGCAGCTTAGAGGCAGGAGCTAACTATGGCTATACCTTC.

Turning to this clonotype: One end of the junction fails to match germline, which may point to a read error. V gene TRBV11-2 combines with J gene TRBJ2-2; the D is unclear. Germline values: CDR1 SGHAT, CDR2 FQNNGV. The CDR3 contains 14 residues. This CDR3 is CASNTTVGTRELFF. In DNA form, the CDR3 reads TGTGCCAGCAACACAACAGTGGGCACCAGGGAGCTGTTTTTT.

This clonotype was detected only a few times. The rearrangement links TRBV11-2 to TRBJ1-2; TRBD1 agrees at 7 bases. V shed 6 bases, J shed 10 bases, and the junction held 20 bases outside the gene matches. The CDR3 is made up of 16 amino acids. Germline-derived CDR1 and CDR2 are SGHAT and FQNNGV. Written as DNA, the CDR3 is TGTGCCAGCAGACCGAAGACAGGGTCGTCGGACTATTACTACACCTTC. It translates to CASRPKTGSSDYYYTF.

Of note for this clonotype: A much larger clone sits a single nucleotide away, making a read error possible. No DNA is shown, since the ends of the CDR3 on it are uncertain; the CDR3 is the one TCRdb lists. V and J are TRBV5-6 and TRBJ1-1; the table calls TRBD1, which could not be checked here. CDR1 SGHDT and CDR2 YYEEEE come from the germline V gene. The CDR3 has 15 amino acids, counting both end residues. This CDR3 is CASSLGWGPGTEVFF.

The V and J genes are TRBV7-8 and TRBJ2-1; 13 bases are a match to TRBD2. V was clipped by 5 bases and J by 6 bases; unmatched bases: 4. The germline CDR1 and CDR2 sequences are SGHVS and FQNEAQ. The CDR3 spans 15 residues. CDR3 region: CASSRGLAGTNEQFF. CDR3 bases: TGTGCCAGCAGCCGGGGACTAGCGGGGACCAATGAGCAGTTCTTC. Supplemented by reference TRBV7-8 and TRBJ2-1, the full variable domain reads GAGVSQSPRYKVAKRGQDVALRCDPISGHVSLFWYQQALGQGPEFLTYFQNEAQLDKSGLPSDRFFAERPEGSVSTLKIQRTQQEDSAVYLCASSRGLAGTNEQFFGPGTRLTVL.